Following are 21 T cell receptor beta chains from one sample sequenced in a study of blood T cell repertoires in COVID-19. Sequencing used immunoSEQ multiplex PCR; TCRdb keeps in-frame clones, though not all of them. The table records around 300,000 clones, about nine tenths of them present only once. The source material was PBMCs or T cells enriched from blood (not recorded which). The receptors come from a woman between 35 and 50 years old who had recovered from COVID-19.

The chain uses TRBV7-2 and TRBJ1-4; D is ambiguous. This CDR3 contains 15 residues. The ends were cut back, 6 bases at V and 8 bases at J, with 19 bases in the middle. Germline CDR1 SGHTA, CDR2 FQGNSA. The CDR3 loop reads CASRFTRAIGEKLFF. CDR3 DNA sequence: TGTGCCAGCAGGTTTACGAGGGCGATAGGGGAAAAACTGTTTTTT.

The rearrangement uses TRBV14 and TRBJ2-5; D unresolved. Germline V CDR1 and CDR2: SGHDN, FVKESK. V was cut by 0 bases and J by 5 bases, with 13 bases left in between. This CDR3 has 15 residues. CDR3 residues: CASSQDSVYIETQYF. DNA of the CDR3: TGTGCCAGCAGCCAAGATTCTGTCTATATCGAGACCCAGTACTTC.

The V gene is TRBV19, the J gene TRBJ1-5, with 8 bases lining up with TRBD1. The ends lost 3 bases at V and 5 bases at J; junction bases unmatched: 12. The length of the CDR3 is 17 residues. Germline CDR1 reads LNHDA; CDR2 reads SQIVND (reference sequence). DNA for the CDR3: TGTGCCAGTAGTATGAGGACAGGGTATGGATTGGATCAGCCCCAGCATTTT. Protein: CASSMRTGYGLDQPQHF.

The chain joins TRBV4-1 to TRBJ2-1; no firm D call. Per germline, CDR1 MGHRA and CDR2 YSYEKL. The CDR3 runs 14 residues. V gave up 3 bases and J gave up 5 bases, with 11 bases separating them. This CDR3 is CASSHPPRNNEQFF. The CDR3 coding sequence is TGCGCCAGCAGCCACCCCCCTAGGAACAATGAGCAGTTCTTC.

The rearrangement joins TRBV3-1 (or the pseudogene TRBV3-2) to TRBJ2-6; D unresolved. The CDR3 has 15 residues. The V end lost 5 bases, the J end lost 1 base, and 9 bases lay between the germline ends. Germline V gives CDR1 LGHDT, CDR2 YNNKEL (reference sequence). The CDR3 loop is CASSVSASGANVLTF. CDR3 DNA: TGTGCCAGCAGCGTCAGTGCTTCTGGGGCCAACGTCCTGACTTTC.

The chain uses TRBV14 and TRBJ2-6; D is undetermined. The CDR3 has 17 amino acids. Trimming took 0 bases from V and 0 from J, leaving 9 bases between them. The germline V gene encodes CDR1 SGHDN and CDR2 FVKESK. CDR3 in DNA: TGTGCCAGCAGCCAAGATCTGCCAGGCTCTGGGGCCAACGTCCTGACTTTC. This gives the protein CASSQDLPGSGANVLTF.

The gene calls are TRBV7-2 and TRBJ1-6; TRBD1 is a possible D gene (6 bases). In germline, CDR1 is SGHTA, CDR2 FQGNSA. V lost 5 bases, J lost 10 bases, and 18 bases lay in between. This CDR3 is 15 amino acids long. The CDR3 protein is CASSAHRGGDSPLHF. The CDR3 region has the DNA TGTGCCAGCAGCGCACATAGGGGGGGGGACTCACCCCTCCACTTT.

This clone came up a few times. V usage is TRBV25-1 and J usage is TRBJ1-1; a weak D match, TRBD1 (5 bases). V was trimmed by 6 bases and J by 3 bases, leaving 17 bases between them. The length of the CDR3 is 15 residues. Germline loops: CDR1 MGHDK, CDR2 SYGVNS. The CDR3 spells CASSAPGGWYTEAFF. CDR3 nucleotides: TGTGCCAGCAGCGCGCCGGGGGGATGGTACACTGAAGCTTTCTTT.

This rearrangement joins TRBV5-1 to TRBJ1-1; 8 nucleotides agree with TRBD1. J was trimmed by 0 bases and V by 4 bases; bases with no gene match: 5. The CDR3 is 15 residues long. Germline CDR1 and CDR2: SGHRS and YFSETQ. CDR3 in amino acids: CASSMDRAMNTEAFF. Written as DNA, the CDR3 is TGCGCCAGCAGCATGGACAGGGCGATGAACACTGAAGCTTTCTTT. The full variable domain, in which reference TRBV5-1 and TRBJ1-1 provide the parts outside the CDR3, is KAGVTQTPRYLIKTRGQQVTLSCSPISGHRSVSWYQQTPGQGLQFLFEYFSETQRNKGNFPGRFSGRQFSNSRSEMNVSTLELGDSALYLCASSMDRAMNTEAFFGQGTRLTVV.

The V gene is TRBV19, the J gene TRBJ2-3, with TRBD2 matching 8 bases. Germline assignment: CDR1 LNHDA and CDR2 SQIVND (reference sequence). CDR3 length equals 13 residues. V trimming: 6 bases; J trimming: 4 bases; junction bases outside the gene matches: 3. Here the CDR3 DNA reads TGTGCCAGTAGGGCGGGGGGATCAGATACGCAGTATTTT. Translated, it gives CASRAGGSDTQYF.

The chain couples TRBV5-8 to TRBJ1-2; TRBD1 aligns across 9 bases. The germline V gene has CDR1 SGHTS and CDR2 YDEGEE. V lost 1 base, J lost 4 bases, and 11 bases stayed unmatched. The CDR3 extends over 17 amino acids. CDR3 bases: TGTGCCAGCAGCTTGATTTATGACAGGGGGGATATCTATGGCTACACCTTC. Protein sequence: CASSLIYDRGDIYGYTF. Using reference TRBV5-8 and TRBJ1-2 for the parts outside the CDR3, the full variable domain is EAGVTQSPTHLIKTRGQQATLRCSPISGHTSVYWYQQALGLGLQFLLWYDEGEERNRGNFPPRFSGRQFPNYSSELNVNALELEDSALYLCASSLIYDRGDIYGYTFGSGTRLTVV.

DNA for the CDR3: TGTGCCAGCAGCGCGGACAGGGTCGGAAACACCATATATTTT. Its translation: CASSADRVGNTIYF. V gene TRBV5-4 combines with J gene TRBJ1-3; 8 nucleotides line up with TRBD1. V lost 4 bases and J lost 4; bases outside the gene matches: 4. This CDR3 contains 14 residues. CDR1 is SGHNT, CDR2 YYREEE, per germline (reference sequence).

This chain joins TRBV30 and TRBJ1-5; unclear D gene. V was trimmed by 1 base and J by 0 bases, leaving 7 bases between them. Germline V gene lookup returns CDR1 GTSNPN and CDR2 SVGIG (reference sequence). The CDR3 spans 14 residues. Here the CDR3 reads CAWSGRGSNQPQHF. The CDR3 DNA follows: TGTGCCTGGAGTGGCCGGGGTAGCAATCAGCCCCAGCATTTT.

J is TRBJ2-1 and V is TRBV30; 8 nucleotides line up with TRBD2. CDR3 length: 18 residues. J gave up 0 bases and V 0 bases, and 10 bases lay outside the gene matches. Germline CDR1 is GTSNPN and CDR2 is SVGIG (reference sequence). The CDR3 coding sequence is TGTGCCTGGAGTGTACAGAGCTTAGCGGGACGCTCCTACAATGAGCAGTTCTTC. Its translation: CAWSVQSLAGRSYNEQFF.

This chain links TRBV6-6 with TRBJ2-1; 10 bases fit TRBD2. Germline-derived CDR1 and CDR2 are MNHNY and SVGAGI (reference sequence). With V trimmed by 5 bases and J by 5 bases, 12 bases remained unmatched. This CDR3 contains 17 residues. CDR3 nucleotides: TGTGCCAGCAGTCGTAAAACCGGGACTAGCGTTCACAATGAGCAGTTCTTC. Protein: CASSRKTGTSVHNEQFF.

CDR3 coding DNA: TGTGCCAGCAGCCCCGGCAGGGAGGGGCGCAGGGAAGCTTTCTTT. This translates into CASSPGREGRREAFF. The chain has TRBV5-5 and TRBJ1-1; the D gene is possibly TRBD1 (5 bases). The CDR3 runs 15 residues. Between the trimmed V and J ends, which lost 4 bases and 8 bases, there was a span of 21 bases. The germline CDR1 and CDR2 sequences are SGHKS and YYEKEE (reference sequence).

CDR3 sequence (DNA): TGTGCCACCTCACGGGGACAGGGACTATACGAGCAGTACTTC. Its translation: CATSRGQGLYEQYF. The V call is TRBV2, the J call TRBJ2-7; 9 nucleotides match TRBD1. Germline CDR1 and CDR2: SNHLY and FYNNEI. V dropped 10 bases and J dropped 4; count of bases not matched to a gene: 11. The CDR3 is made up of 14 amino acids.

This rearrangement joins TRBV7-3 to TRBJ1-2; weak D call: TRBD1 (5 bases). The CDR3 is 13 residues long. The germline CDR1 and CDR2 sequences are SGHTA and FQGTGA. The V end was cut by 3 bases, the J end by 8 bases, with 13 bases between. CDR3 sequence reads: CASSFGPGEGYTF. The CDR3, as DNA: TGTGCCAGCAGCTTCGGTCCGGGGGAGGGCTACACCTTC.

The gene calls are TRBV7-2 and TRBJ1-2, with D perhaps matching TRBD1 (5 bases). The germline V gene has CDR1 SGHTA and CDR2 FQGNSA. V was cut by 3 bases and J by 3 bases, with 8 bases left in between. This CDR3 has 13 amino acids. CDR3 loop: CASSFDSHYGYTF. The CDR3 DNA reads TGTGCCAGCAGCTTCGACAGTCACTATGGCTACACCTTC.

This chain uses TRBV5-6 with TRBJ2-2, with D hard to call. The V end lost 1 base, the J end lost 7 bases, and 14 bases lay between the germline ends. The germline CDR1 and CDR2 sequences are SGHDT and YYEEEE. The CDR3 sequence is 15 residues long. CDR3 sequence: CASSLKGHYGGELFF. The CDR3 nucleotides are TGTGCCAGCAGCTTGAAAGGCCACTACGGCGGGGAGCTGTTTTTT.

The gene calls are TRBV29-1 and TRBJ1-1; no clear D. Looked up from germline, CDR1 is SQVTM and CDR2 is ANQGSEA. This CDR3 comprises 13 residues. V lost 2 bases and J lost 3, with 10 bases in between. The CDR3 DNA sequence: TGCAGCGTTGAACGGGTGGAGGACACTGAAGCTTTCTTT. This translates into CSVERVEDTEAFF.